This T cell receptor beta chain appears in the sequencing data of a study of T cells after posttransplantation cyclophosphamide. CDR1 and CDR2 from the germline V gene are LNHDA and SQIVND (reference sequence). V dropped 7 bases and J dropped 0; count of bases not matched to a gene: 4. CDR3 length equals 16 residues. Generated by immunoSEQ multiplex PCR, the TCRdb table keeps only in-frame clones and is missing some. The repertoire holds 45,000 to 60,000 clones, with about 90% as singletons. The V gene is TRBV19, the J gene TRBJ2-1; TRBD2 matches 12 bases. The sequence came from a woman aged 45-65 years in good health and a related stem cell transplant donor. The specimen was PBMCs. The CDR3 spells CASISSGRGSYNEQFF. In DNA, the CDR3 is TGTGCCAGTATCTCTAGCGGGAGGGGCTCCTACAATGAGCAGTTCTTC. Full variable domain (rest looked up from reference TRBV19 and TRBJ2-1): DGGITQSPKYLFRKEGQNVTLSCEQNLNHDAMYWYRQDPGQGLRLIYYSQIVNDFQKGDIAEGYSVSREKKESFPLTVTSAQKNPTAFYLCASISSGRGSYNEQFFGPGTRLTVL.